Listed below are T cell receptor beta chains from one sample, sequenced in a study of T cell clones after liver transplantation. Profiled with immunoSEQ multiplex PCR; TCRdb holds only in-frame clones, not every one. The repertoire holds under 90,000 clones, with over 70% as singletons. The sequencing used CD4+ T cells from blood, collected before liver transplant. The receptors were gathered from a human donor who received a liver transplant. CDR3s include the opening cysteine and the closing phenylalanine or tryptophan. The D gene is left open where the match is weak.

v_gene: TRBV2; j_gene: TRBJ2-2; d_gene: NA; CDR3aa: CASIQGFGTGELFF
v_gene: TRBV5-8; j_gene: TRBJ1-2; d_gene: NA; CDR3aa: CASSPRSGQGMNYGYTF
v_gene: TRBV2; j_gene: TRBJ2-3; d_gene: NA; CDR3aa: CASSPSRGAADTQYF
v_gene: TRBV28; j_gene: TRBJ1-5; d_gene: TRBD1; CDR3aa: CASSPLGTGGGNQPQHF
v_gene: TRBV10-2; j_gene: TRBJ1-3; d_gene: NA; CDR3aa: CASSDPTGPSSGDTIYF
v_gene: TRBV18; j_gene: TRBJ1-2; d_gene: NA; CDR3aa: CASSPEVDGYTF
v_gene: TRBV5-1; j_gene: TRBJ2-5; d_gene: TRBD1; CDR3aa: CASSPQGQETQYF
v_gene: TRBV5-1; j_gene: TRBJ2-4; d_gene: TRBD1; CDR3aa: CASSFTGALAKNIQYF
v_gene: TRBV6-5; j_gene: TRBJ2-5; d_gene: TRBD1; CDR3aa: CASSRDRGQGTQYF
v_gene: TRBV5-1; j_gene: TRBJ2-7; d_gene: TRBD1; CDR3aa: CASSLDTGAPYEQYF
v_gene: TRBV5-1; j_gene: TRBJ2-7; d_gene: NA; CDR3aa: CASSRGIELYEQYF
v_gene: TRBV30; j_gene: TRBJ1-1; d_gene: NA; CDR3aa: CAWSGDSRTEAFF
v_gene: TRBV28; j_gene: TRBJ1-1; d_gene: NA; CDR3aa: CASSFDRLTEAFF
v_gene: TRBV19; j_gene: TRBJ2-2; d_gene: TRBD2; CDR3aa: CASSPGSGTTTGELFF
v_gene: TRBV7-8; j_gene: TRBJ1-2; d_gene: NA; CDR3aa: CASSLAIRTANYGYTF
v_gene: TRBV27; j_gene: TRBJ2-1; d_gene: NA; CDR3aa: CASSFKENNEQFF
v_gene: TRBV4-3; j_gene: TRBJ1-1; d_gene: NA; CDR3aa: CASSRRGTEAFF
v_gene: TRBV5-5; j_gene: TRBJ2-7; d_gene: TRBD2; CDR3aa: CASSLGTSGSYEQYF
v_gene: TRBV5-1; j_gene: TRBJ2-7; d_gene: NA; CDR3aa: CASSLTAYEQYF
v_gene: TRBV7-2; j_gene: TRBJ2-2; d_gene: NA; CDR3aa: CASSFVRANTGELFF
v_gene: TRBV18; j_gene: TRBJ2-5; d_gene: NA; CDR3aa: CASSPDRSRGQETQYF
v_gene: TRBV6-4; j_gene: TRBJ2-1; d_gene: TRBD2; CDR3aa: CASRTSGRTGEQFF
v_gene: TRBV29-1; j_gene: TRBJ2-4; d_gene: NA; CDR3aa: CSVEPRGGDGKNIQYF
v_gene: TRBV5-1; j_gene: TRBJ1-1; d_gene: NA; CDR3aa: CASSLTGARATEAFF
v_gene: TRBV4-1; j_gene: TRBJ2-5; d_gene: NA; CDR3aa: CASSQVDFQETQYF
v_gene: TRBV27; j_gene: TRBJ2-2; d_gene: NA; CDR3aa: CASSLKLSGELFF
v_gene: TRBV5-4; j_gene: TRBJ2-3; d_gene: TRBD1; CDR3aa: CASSWDRGSDTQYF
v_gene: TRBV11-1; j_gene: TRBJ2-5; d_gene: NA; CDR3aa: CASSFGSMETQYF
v_gene: TRBV5-1; j_gene: TRBJ1-1; d_gene: NA; CDR3aa: CASSLNRPNTEAFF
v_gene: TRBV18; j_gene: TRBJ2-5; d_gene: TRBD2; CDR3aa: CASSSLAGEGQETQYF
v_gene: TRBV29-1; j_gene: TRBJ1-1; d_gene: TRBD1; CDR3aa: CSVAPGGTEAFF
v_gene: TRBV19; j_gene: TRBJ1-1; d_gene: TRBD1; CDR3aa: CASSIVGRGRTEAFF
v_gene: TRBV5-1; j_gene: TRBJ2-7; d_gene: NA; CDR3aa: CASSLAGDFYEQYF
v_gene: TRBV7-6; j_gene: TRBJ2-2; d_gene: TRBD1; CDR3aa: CASSPNRDRGGIGELFF
v_gene: TRBV5-1; j_gene: TRBJ2-5; d_gene: NA; CDR3aa: CASSLQGRQETQYF
v_gene: TRBV4-1; j_gene: TRBJ1-1; d_gene: NA; CDR3aa: CASSQPGRVTTEAFF
v_gene: TRBV6-6; j_gene: TRBJ1-5; d_gene: NA; CDR3aa: CASSYGARGNQPQHF
v_gene: TRBV6-7; j_gene: TRBJ1-5; d_gene: NA; CDR3aa: CANLWHSNQPQHF
v_gene: TRBV7-2; j_gene: TRBJ2-5; d_gene: TRBD2; CDR3aa: CASSFWTSGTSPPYF
v_gene: TRBV28; j_gene: TRBJ2-2; d_gene: NA; CDR3aa: CASLSAEANTGELFF
v_gene: TRBV9; j_gene: TRBJ2-3; d_gene: NA; CDR3aa: CASSPGVSTDTQYF
v_gene: TRBV5-8; j_gene: TRBJ1-3; d_gene: NA; CDR3aa: CASSVTGRGSGNTIYF
v_gene: TRBV18; j_gene: TRBJ2-7; d_gene: NA; CDR3aa: CASWRTGYDEQYF
v_gene: TRBV11-1; j_gene: TRBJ1-2; d_gene: TRBD1; CDR3aa: CASSSTGALPGYGYTF
v_gene: TRBV6-1; j_gene: TRBJ1-2; d_gene: NA; CDR3aa: CASNQRGGNYGYTF
v_gene: TRBV5-1; j_gene: TRBJ2-1; d_gene: TRBD2; CDR3aa: CASSPIAGGPNEQFF